The clone carrying this T cell receptor beta chain has more than one count but fewer than ten. Antigen: not known. Deletions cut 2 bases from V and 3 bases from J, with 0 bases between. CDR1 is DFQATT and CDR2 is SNEGSKA in the germline V gene (reference sequence). The CDR3 totals 10 residues. This entry is derived from a study of blood T cells in healthy people across ages. Whole-study results and caveats: Per million T cells, TCR beta diversity dropped roughly linearly as age increased. PBMCs left unsorted prevented a conclusive naive versus antigen-experienced comparison.

Using a J-beta primer mix together with a sample-barcoded 5' primer, a second PCR was run for roughly 7 to 12 cycles. Each cDNA molecule was tagged by a template-switch adaptor with 12 random nucleotides. In TCRdb, the 5' RACE reads were re-called with MiXCR into one record per CDR3 protein. The table records under 950,000 distinct CDR3 sequences, roughly 20% of them present only once. Isolating PBMCs gave at least 6 million of these cells per sample. Sequenced sample: blood. The chain carries TRBV20-1 and TRBJ2-3, with unresolved D. The receptor comes from a man in his 70s in good health. In DNA form, the CDR3 reads TGCAGTGCTAGAACAGATACGCAGTATTTT. As protein: CSARTDTQYF.